These T cell receptor beta chains were read from a single sample in a study of T cells in Graves' hyperthyroidism and ophthalmopathy. TCRdb re-called the multiplex PCR reads through MiXCR, storing one row per CDR3 protein. Of 300,000 to 400,000 distinct CDR3 sequences listed, around 14% are singletons. Sample: blood. These receptors were obtained from a woman in her sixties with Graves' hyperthyroidism. CDR3s include the opening cysteine and the closing phenylalanine or tryptophan. The D gene is left open where the match is weak. The size entry is marked missing in some rows and otherwise reads once, few, many or a size class.

TGTGCCAGCAGCTTGTACAGGGGCCAGAGGGAGCAGTACTTC | CASSLYRGQREQYF | TRBJ2-7 | TRBD1 | many | TRBV5-5
TGCAGTGCTAGAGGTAGGGGCCTAAATGAGCAGTTCTTC | CSARGRGLNEQFF | TRBJ2-1 | . | . | TRBV20-1
TGTGCCAGCAGCAAGACGGTGGGGGCCACTGAAGCTTTCTTT | CASSKTVGATEAFF | TRBJ1-1 | . | few | TRBV11-3
TGTGCCAGCAGCTTCGGAGGGGCAGCCATATTCGGAAACACCATATATTTT | CASSFGGAAIFGNTIYF | TRBJ1-3 | . | few | TRBV7-2
TGTGCCAGCAGCGGACTAGCGGGAGGAGGCGGGGAGCTGTTTTTT | CASSGLAGGGGELFF | TRBJ2-2 | TRBD2 | few | TRBV9
TGTGCCAGCAGCTTGGTCTTCGCCGGAAACTATGGCTACACCTTC | CASSLVFAGNYGYTF | TRBJ1-2 | . | few | TRBV5-6
TGTGCCATCAGTGAACGTCTAGCGGAGACCCAGTACTTC | CAISERLAETQYF | TRBJ2-5 | . | few | TRBV10-3
TGTGCCAGCAGTCTACGCGGGGGGTTTAGCGGTTTGTACAATGGGCAGTTCTTC | CASSLRGGFSGLYNGQFF | TRBJ2-1 | TRBD2 | . | TRBV27
TGCAGCGTTGAAGATCGGGGACTAGCGGGAGGCGAGCAGTACTTC | CSVEDRGLAGGEQYF | TRBJ2-7 | TRBD2 | many | TRBV29-1
TGTGCCAGTAGGAGTCGGGGGGCGAGGACTGAAGCTTTCTTT | CASRSRGARTEAFF | TRBJ1-1 | . | . | TRBV19
TGTGCCAGTAGTAGGGGGACAGCCGGCTACGAGCAGTACTTC | CASSRGTAGYEQYF | TRBJ2-7 | TRBD1 | . | TRBV19
TGTGCCAGTAGTAGAGGGGGCCCGAGGTATGGCTACACCTTC | CASSRGGPRYGYTF | TRBJ1-2 | TRBD1 | . | TRBV19
TGCAGTGCCAGTCCCTCCTACGAGCAGTACTTC | CSASPSYEQYF | TRBJ2-7 | . | many | TRBV20-1
TGCAGTGCTAGAGACCCCGGAGGGGGCTTGAAGACCCAGTACTTC | CSARDPGGGLKTQYF | TRBJ2-5 | . | many | TRBV20-1
TGTGCCTGGAGCTCGGGACAGGGGGTTACTGAAGCTTTCTTT | CAWSSGQGVTEAFF | TRBJ1-1 | TRBD1 | . | TRBV30
TGTGCCAGCAGTGAAGGCTTTGGACAGGGGGGTCCAGATACGCAGTATTTT | CASSEGFGQGGPDTQYF | TRBJ2-3 | TRBD1 | . | TRBV2
TGTGCCAGCAGGAGTCGGACAGAGAAGTACTTC | CASRSRTEKYF | TRBJ2-7 | . | . | TRBV2
TGTGCCAGCAGCCCGAGCACGACGGGGGAGCAGTTCTTC | CASSPSTTGEQFF | TRBJ2-1 | . | many | TRBV3-1
TGTGCCATCAAGGGGGTAGCGGGAGGCTCCTACAATGAGCAGTTCTTC | CAIKGVAGGSYNEQFF | TRBJ2-1 | TRBD2 | many | TRBV10-3
TGCGCCAGCAGCCAAGAAGGACTAGCGGGGCCCTACGAGCAGTACTTC | CASSQEGLAGPYEQYF | TRBJ2-7 | TRBD2 | few | TRBV4-1
TGTGCCACCAGTGATCGACAGGCGACAGGGGCCAACGTCCTGACTTTC | CATSDRQATGANVLTF | TRBJ2-6 | . | few | TRBV24-1
TGTGCCAGCAGCCAAGAGAGGAGAACATCTAATGAAAAACTGTTTTTT | CASSQERRTSNEKLFF | TRBJ1-4 | . | . | TRBV4-2
TGCAGTGCCTGCCTAGCGGGAGGGCCCCATACGCAGTATTTT | CSACLAGGPHTQYF | TRBJ2-3 | TRBD2 | few | TRBV20-1
TGTGCCAGCAGCTTGGGGACAGGGGGTGGCAATGAGCAGTTCTTC | CASSLGTGGGNEQFF | TRBJ2-1 | TRBD1 | many | TRBV5-6
TGTGCCAGCAGTTTAGATCTAGCGGGGCCGAAGTTGTATGAGCAGTTCTTC | CASSLDLAGPKLYEQFF | TRBJ2-1 | TRBD2 | many | TRBV12-3/TRBV12-4
TGCGCCAGCAGTGTTCTAGCGGTTTATAGCACAGATACGCAGTATTTT | CASSVLAVYSTDTQYF | TRBJ2-3 | TRBD2 | many | TRBV10-2
TGCGCCAGCAGTGATAGGGCGGGGGGAGCGGCAGATACGCAGTATTTT | CASSDRAGGAADTQYF | TRBJ2-3 | TRBD2 | . | TRBV10-2
TGTGCCAGCAGCTTGGTTACGGGAGGGCCGGTAGATACGCAGTATTTT | CASSLVTGGPVDTQYF | TRBJ2-3 | TRBD2 | . | TRBV5-4
TGTGCCAGCAGCCATACCCGACTAGCGGGACTCAATGAGCAGTTCTTC | CASSHTRLAGLNEQFF | TRBJ2-1 | TRBD2 | many | TRBV16
TGTGCCAGCAGCCTACCCGGGACCAGAGGCTACACCTTC | CASSLPGTRGYTF | TRBJ1-2 | . | . | TRBV3-1
TGCAGTGCTAGAGTGTCCGCGACAGGGGCTAATTCACCCCTCCACTTT | CSARVSATGANSPLHF | TRBJ1-6 | TRBD1 | few | TRBV20-1
TGTGCCAGCAGCTTAGCAGAGCGGGAGGGCGGACGGACCCAGTACTTC | CASSLAEREGGRTQYF | TRBJ2-5 | TRBD2 | many | TRBV7-8
TGTGCCAGCAACTCTAGGACTAGCGGGAGTGATGAGCAGTTCTTC | CASNSRTSGSDEQFF | TRBJ2-1 | TRBD2 | . | TRBV11-1
TGTGCCAGCAGCTTAGTGACAGGGGATAATGAAAAACTGTTTTTT | CASSLVTGDNEKLFF | TRBJ1-4 | TRBD1 | many | TRBV7-9
TGTGCCAGCAGCCAAGAAAGAGGGTGGGGAGATATTTACGAGCAGTACTTC | CASSQERGWGDIYEQYF | TRBJ2-7 | . | many | TRBV3-1
TGTGCCAGCAGCCAAGATGTTTGGGCCCGAAAGGGCTACACCTTC | CASSQDVWARKGYTF | TRBJ1-2 | . | . | TRBV7-8
TGTGCCACCAGTGAGAGTGACAGGGGTGGCCTCGAGCAGTACTTC | CATSESDRGGLEQYF | TRBJ2-7 | TRBD1 | many | TRBV24-1
TGTGCCAGCAGTGTAGCGGCTAGCACAGATACGCAGTATTTT | CASSVAASTDTQYF | TRBJ2-3 | . | few | TRBV12-3/TRBV12-4
TGTGCCAGCAGCCGGAAATGGGGGCTGGACTATGGCTACACCTTC | CASSRKWGLDYGYTF | TRBJ1-2 | . | . | TRBV5-6
TGTGCCAGCAGCTCCTTAGCGGGAGGGCCCGACGGGGAGCTGTTTTTT | CASSSLAGGPDGELFF | TRBJ2-2 | TRBD2 | . | TRBV5-4
TGTGCCAGCAGCCCTCACTCCGGGACAGGGCAGTTCTTC | CASSPHSGTGQFF | TRBJ2-1 | TRBD1 | . | TRBV7-9
TGTGCCAGCAGGGGTGGACGGACTGGCTACGAGCAGTACTTC | CASRGGRTGYEQYF | TRBJ2-7 | . | many | TRBV7-8